Listed below are T cell receptor beta chains from one sample, sequenced in a study of technical replicates of blood from a few donors. Method: immunoSEQ multiplex PCR; TCRdb's copy keeps in-frame clones and lacks some. The table has around 76,000 clones, 95% to 98% seen once. What was sequenced was T cells isolated from PBMCs. The source of these receptors is a human donor in good health. The CDR3 runs from the conserved cysteine through the conserved F or W. A D gene is named only where the DNA matches it firmly. Some rows have no size entry. The others give once, few or many, or a class for an expanded clone.

size,V,J,D,CDR3,DNA
NA,TRBV15,TRBJ2-1,TRBD1,CATSSGFGTGVWSSYNEQFF,TGTGCCACCAGCAGCGGTTTTGGGACAGGGGTATGGAGCTCCTACAATGAGCAGTTCTTC
NA,TRBV28,TRBJ2-3,TRBD2,CASSPRTSGSQNTQYF,TGTGCCAGCAGTCCTAGGACTAGCGGGAGCCAAAATACGCAGTATTTT
NA,TRBV7-9,TRBJ1-2,NA,CASSLAPGKNGYTF,TGTGCCAGCAGCTTAGCCCCAGGGAAGAATGGCTACACCTTC
NA,TRBV7-9,TRBJ2-1,TRBD2,CASSNEVWGGSNEQFF,TGTGCCAGCAGCAACGAAGTATGGGGCGGGAGTAATGAGCAGTTCTTC
NA,TRBV30,TRBJ2-1,TRBD2,CAWSVMVTSGRANEQFF,TGTGCCTGGAGTGTAATGGTGACTAGCGGGAGGGCGAATGAGCAGTTCTTC
NA,TRBV28,TRBJ1-1,NA,CASLNGGYMKAFF,TGTGCCAGCTTAAATGGCGGCTACATGAAAGCTTTCTTT
NA,TRBV7-6,TRBJ2-1,TRBD2,CASRRTRLAGPNEQFF,TGTGCCAGCAGGCGAACTCGACTAGCGGGTCCCAATGAGCAGTTCTTC
NA,TRBV11-2,TRBJ2-1,TRBD2,CASSSTSGSSYNEQFF,TGTGCCAGCAGCTCTACTAGCGGGAGCTCCTACAATGAGCAGTTCTTC
NA,TRBV28,TRBJ2-3,NA,CASSLWLATQYF,TGTGCCAGCAGTTTATGGTTAGCTACGCAGTATTTT
once,TRBV7-3,TRBJ2-7,NA,CASRRDPSGVQYF,TGTGCCAGCAGGCGGGACCCGTCCGGTGTGCAGTACTTC
NA,TRBV6-5,TRBJ1-1,NA,CASSYTDSWNTEAFF,TGTGCCAGCAGTTACACAGACAGCTGGAACACTGAAGCTTTCTTT
NA,TRBV5-1,TRBJ2-3,NA,CASSLLAGWTDTQYF,TGCGCCAGCAGCTTGTTAGCAGGGTGGACAGATACGCAGTATTTT
NA,TRBV7-2,TRBJ1-1,NA,CASSFGPGDTEAFF,NA
NA,TRBV19,TRBJ2-1,NA,CASSIVATSYNEQFF,TGTGCCAGTAGTATAGTAGCAACATCCTACAATGAGCAGTTCTTC
NA,TRBV7-7,TRBJ2-3,NA,CASSLSAALATDTQYF,TGTGCCAGCAGCTTATCGGCGGCACTAGCCACAGATACGCAGTATTTT
NA,TRBV5-5,TRBJ2-3,NA,CASSFYEGTDTQYF,TGTGCCAGCAGCTTTTATGAGGGCACAGATACGCAGTATTTT
NA,TRBV11-3,TRBJ1-1,NA,CASTPLGGLGTEAFF,TGTGCCAGCACCCCGTTGGGGGGTCTTGGCACTGAAGCTTTCTTT
once,TRBV5-1,TRBJ1-5,NA,CASSSSGHLNQPQHF,TGCGCCAGCAGCTCTTCGGGACACTTAAATCAGCCCCAGCATTTT
once,TRBV7-2,TRBJ1-1,NA,CASSWRTVQNMNTEAFF,TGTGCCAGCAGCTGGCGGACAGTCCAAAACATGAACACTGAAGCTTTCTTT
NA,TRBV28,TRBJ2-7,NA,CASSFAYYEQYF,TGTGCCAGCAGTTTCGCCTACTACGAGCAGTACTTC
once,TRBV7-2,TRBJ2-3,TRBD2,CASSFGTTTDTQYF,TGTGCCAGCAGCTTCGGGACTACCACAGATACGCAGTATTTT
NA,TRBV18,TRBJ2-7,NA,CASSQTVRTYEQYF,TGTGCCAGCTCACAAACGGTCAGGACCTACGAGCAGTACTTC
NA,TRBV28,TRBJ1-2,TRBD1,CASGGTGAISTMGYTF,TGTGCCAGCGGAGGGACAGGGGCAATTTCCACTATGGGCTACACCTTC
NA,TRBV7-9,TRBJ2-1,NA,CASSLLGAANEQFF,TGTGCCAGCAGCCTCTTAGGGGCCGCGAATGAGCAGTTCTTC
NA,TRBV30,TRBJ1-1,TRBD1,CAWSDYRGRNTEAFF,TGTGCCTGGAGTGATTACAGGGGAAGAAACACTGAAGCTTTCTTT
NA,TRBV4-2,TRBJ2-1,NA,CASSQDIAVHNEQFF,TGTGCCAGCAGCCAAGATATAGCAGTTCACAATGAGCAGTTCTTC
once,TRBV9,TRBJ2-7,TRBD2,CASSKSGTSDEQYF,TGTGCCAGCAGTAAATCCGGGACTAGCGACGAGCAGTACTTC
NA,TRBV7-3,TRBJ2-3,TRBD2,CASSFLSGGSTASTDTQYF,TGTGCCAGCAGCTTTCTTTCTGGCGGGAGTACCGCTAGCACAGATACGCAGTATTTT
NA,TRBV10-3,TRBJ2-7,TRBD1,CAISGVMGGTGGFYEQYF,TGTGCCATCAGTGGGGTGATGGGTGGCACAGGGGGCTTCTACGAGCAGTACTTC
NA,TRBV12-5,TRBJ1-4,TRBD1,CASGPSTKTGLIANEKLFF,TGTGCTAGTGGGCCAAGTACAAAGACAGGGCTAATAGCTAATGAAAAACTGTTTTTT
NA,TRBV9,TRBJ2-1,TRBD2,CASSAPSGRDYNEQFF,TGTGCCAGCAGCGCCCCTAGCGGGAGAGACTACAATGAGCAGTTCTTC
NA,TRBV28,TRBJ2-1,NA,CASVKGIDNEQFF,TGTGCCAGCGTTAAGGGGATCGACAATGAGCAGTTCTTC
NA,TRBV15,TRBJ1-3,NA,CATSRDRTGLKDF,TGTGCCACCAGCAGAGATCGAACAGGGCTTAAGGATTTT
NA,TRBV7-9,TRBJ1-1,NA,CASSFIVQGSSSEAFF,TGTGCCAGCAGCTTTATAGTTCAGGGGAGTAGTAGTGAAGCTTTCTTT
NA,TRBV4-2,TRBJ2-7,NA,CASSKPGYEQYF,TGTGCCAGCAGCAAGCCAGGTTACGAGCAGTACTTC
NA,TRBV15,TRBJ1-2,NA,CATSWGEGYGYTF,TGTGCCACCAGCTGGGGAGAGGGCTATGGCTACACCTTC
NA,TRBV7-3,TRBJ1-1,TRBD1,CASSLGGGGTEAFF,TGTGCCAGCAGCTTAGGAGGGGGCGGGACTGAAGCTTTCTTT
NA,TRBV7-6,TRBJ2-2,NA,CASRSPGQNTGELFF,TGTGCCAGCAGATCTCCGGGACAGAACACCGGGGAGCTGTTTTTT
NA,TRBV28,TRBJ2-7,NA,CASSFATSYEQYF,TGTGCCAGCAGTTTCGCGACTTCCTACGAGCAGTACTTC
NA,TRBV10-3,TRBJ2-3,TRBD2,CAISGSLAGGSTDTQYF,TGTGCCATCAGTGGGAGTCTAGCGGGAGGAAGCACAGATACGCAGTATTTT
NA,TRBV5-1,TRBJ1-1,NA,CASSLLTGKNTEAFF,TGCGCCAGCAGCTTGTTAACAGGAAAAAACACTGAAGCTTTCTTT
NA,TRBV7-2,TRBJ1-1,NA,CASSFRWSGATEAFF,TGTGCCAGCAGCTTTCGTTGGTCTGGGGCCACTGAAGCTTTCTTT
NA,TRBV19,TRBJ2-7,NA,CASSIGSSYEQYF,TGTGCCAGTAGTATAGGGAGCTCCTACGAGCAGTACTTC
NA,TRBV5-1,TRBJ1-5,NA,CASSFSLNQPQHF,TGCGCCAGCAGCTTCAGTTTGAATCAGCCCCAGCATTTT
NA,TRBV5-1,TRBJ2-5,TRBD2,CASSLRLAGGQETQYF,TGCGCCAGCAGCTTGAGGCTAGCGGGAGGACAAGAGACCCAGTACTTC
NA,TRBV30,TRBJ2-7,NA,CAWSVLGRETYEQYF,TGTGCCTGGAGTGTATTAGGACGGGAGACCTACGAGCAGTACTTC
NA,TRBV2,TRBJ2-7,NA,CASMKTSLDEQYF,TGTGCCAGCATGAAGACTAGTTTAGACGAGCAGTACTTC
NA,TRBV5-1,TRBJ2-7,TRBD1,CASRLQDRDEQYF,TGCGCCAGCAGACTTCAGGACAGGGACGAGCAGTACTTC
NA,TRBV11-2,TRBJ2-7,NA,CASSLGFRSYEQYF,TGTGCCAGCAGCTTAGGTTTCAGGTCCTACGAGCAGTACTTC
NA,TRBV11-2,TRBJ2-3,NA,CASSSQWPDTQYF,TGTGCCAGCAGCTCGCAATGGCCAGATACGCAGTATTTT
NA,TRBV27,TRBJ1-3,NA,CASSFSGSGNTIYF,TGTGCCAGCAGTTTTTCGGGATCTGGAAACACCATATATTTT
NA,TRBV19,TRBJ2-7,TRBD2,CASAAGMSYEQYF,TGTGCCAGTGCAGCGGGAATGTCCTACGAGCAGTACTTC
NA,TRBV2,TRBJ2-1,NA,CASSASSIHNEQFF,TGTGCCAGCAGTGCTAGTTCGATCCACAATGAGCAGTTCTTC